These T cell receptor beta chains were read from a single sample in a study of blood T cell repertoires in COVID-19. The assay was immunoSEQ multiplex PCR, and TCRdb's table has in-frame clones only and misses some. The table includes around 170,000 clones, 89% detected once. The source material was peripheral blood. These receptors all come from a man between 18 and 35 years old who had recovered from COVID-19. Each CDR3 is given with its conserved first and last residue. A D gene is named only where the DNA matches it firmly. Where a row states a size, it is once, few, many or the class of an expanded clone; other rows omit it.

J gene	clone size	D gene	V gene	CDR3 protein	CDR3 DNA
TRBJ2-4	NA	TRBD1	TRBV28	CASTSGTGRGNIQYF	TGTGCCAGCACCTCCGGGACAGGGAGAGGAAACATTCAGTACTTC
TRBJ2-7	NA	NA	TRBV18	CASSPPSTAEGREQYF	TGTGCCAGCTCACCACCGTCCACAGCTGAGGGTCGCGAGCAGTACTTC
TRBJ2-3	NA	NA	TRBV28	CASSFQGLDTQYF	TGTGCCAGCAGTTTCCAGGGGTTAGATACGCAGTATTTT
TRBJ1-6	NA	TRBD1	TRBV6-4	CASSEGTGNSPLHF	TGTGCCAGCAGTGAGGGGACAGGAAATTCACCCCTCCACTTT
TRBJ2-7	NA	TRBD1	TRBV7-7	CASSPGQGPYEQYF	TGTGCTAGCAGCCCGGGACAGGGGCCCTACGAGCAGTACTTC
TRBJ2-7	NA	NA	TRBV3-1/TRBV3-2	CASTGGTSSYEQYF	TGTGCCAGCACAGGCGGGACCAGCTCCTACGAGCAGTACTTC
TRBJ2-7	NA	TRBD2	TRBV25-1	CASSATSRDYRQYF	TGTGCCAGCAGTGCCACCTCCCGGGACTACAGGCAGTACTTC
TRBJ2-1	NA	NA	TRBV18	CASSPWDTNEQFF	TGTGCCAGCTCACCGTGGGACACCAATGAGCAGTTCTTC
TRBJ1-5	few	TRBD1	TRBV13	CASSPGQGNQPQHF	TGTGCCAGCAGCCCCGGACAGGGTAATCAGCCCCAGCATTTT
TRBJ2-2	once	TRBD1	TRBV10-3	CAISQTGVTGELFF	TGTGCCATCAGCCAGACAGGGGTTACCGGGGAGCTGTTTTTT
TRBJ2-7	once	TRBD1	TRBV28	CASIVQGASYEQYF	TGTGCCAGCATAGTACAGGGGGCTTCCTACGAGCAGTACTTC
TRBJ2-1	once	NA	TRBV5-6	CASSLRRITYNEQFF	TGTGCCAGCAGCTTGAGGAGGATTACCTACAATGAGCAGTTCTTC
TRBJ2-1	NA	NA	TRBV10-3	CAISETSGTQREEQFF	TGTGCCATCAGTGAGACTTCAGGGACTCAAAGGGAGGAGCAGTTCTTC
TRBJ1-3	NA	NA	TRBV11-3	CASSPTGSGNTIYF	TGTGCCAGCAGCCCGACGGGCTCTGGAAACACCATATATTTT
TRBJ2-7	NA	NA	TRBV3-1/TRBV3-2	CASSPRALPLYF	TGTGCCAGCAGCCCCCGAGCACTCCCCCTGTACTTC
TRBJ2-1	NA	TRBD2	TRBV5-1	CASRPGTSGSNEQFF	TGCGCCAGCAGGCCCGGGACTAGCGGGTCCAATGAGCAGTTCTTC
TRBJ1-2	NA	TRBD1	TRBV5-3	CARSLVGTGEPYGYTF	TGTGCCAGAAGCTTGGTCGGGACAGGGGAGCCCTATGGCTACACCTTC
TRBJ1-1	NA	NA	TRBV6-2/TRBV6-3	CASSFNPTGMNTEAFF	TGTGCCAGCAGTTTTAACCCGACAGGAATGAACACTGAAGCTTTCTTT
TRBJ2-7	NA	NA	TRBV5-1	CASSLGLSLEYEQYF	TGCGCCAGCAGCTTGGGACTATCGTTGGAGTACGAGCAGTACTTC
TRBJ1-1	NA	NA	TRBV18	CASSPQGTFENTEAFF	TGTGCCAGCTCACCACAGGGGACTTTCGAGAACACTGAAGCTTTCTTT
TRBJ2-2	NA	TRBD1	TRBV7-3	CASSLSGDRAELNTGELFF	TGTGCCAGCAGCTTAAGTGGGGACAGGGCAGAACTGAACACCGGGGAGCTGTTTTTT
TRBJ2-2	NA	NA	TRBV7-8	CASSLTGYTGELFF	TGTGCCAGCAGCTTAACAGGGTACACCGGGGAGCTGTTTTTT
TRBJ1-2	NA	TRBD1	TRBV13	CASSLGGRDSLNNGYTF	TGTGCCAGCAGCTTAGGAGGGCGGGACAGCCTTAATAATGGCTACACCTTC
TRBJ1-1	NA	NA	TRBV24-1	CATSDLPGERAFF	TGTGCCACCAGTGATTTGCCGGGAGAGAGAGCTTTCTTT
TRBJ2-1	once	NA	TRBV18	CASSPPTRGSYNEQFF	TGTGCCAGCTCACCACCGACTAGGGGCTCCTACAATGAGCAGTTCTTC
TRBJ1-2	NA	NA	TRBV24-1	CATGDPTGYTF	TGTGCCACCGGAGACCCGACCGGCTACACCTTC
TRBJ2-5	once	TRBD1	TRBV28	CASRVMGQVAVGQYF	TGTGCCAGCAGGGTTATGGGACAGGTGGCCGTGGGCCAGTACTTC
TRBJ2-1	NA	TRBD1	TRBV6-2/TRBV6-3	CASSPTGTGGYNEQFF	TGTGCCAGCAGCCCGACCGGGACAGGGGGATACAATGAGCAGTTCTTC
TRBJ1-1	NA	NA	TRBV18	CASSVDIGGNAEAFF	TGTGCCAGCTCGGTCGACATCGGTGGAAACGCTGAAGCTTTCTTT
TRBJ1-6	once	NA	TRBV28	CASSPGGTVGSPLHF	TGTGCCAGCAGTCCGGGTGGCACCGTCGGTTCACCCCTCCACTTT
TRBJ1-2	NA	TRBD1	TRBV27	CASSLNTGGGYTF	TGTGCCAGCAGTTTAAATACAGGGGGTGGCTACACCTTC
TRBJ1-4	NA	TRBD1	TRBV6-1	CASSEASGGASEKLFF	TGTGCCAGCAGTGAAGCCTCAGGGGGCGCGAGTGAAAAACTGTTTTTT
TRBJ1-1	NA	TRBD1	TRBV4-2	CASSQEQGYQLNTEAFF	TGTGCCAGCAGCCAAGAACAGGGGTATCAGTTGAACACTGAAGCTTTCTTT
TRBJ2-3	few	NA	TRBV7-2	CASSLGSVPYTQYF	TGTGCCAGCAGCTTAGGTTCGGTTCCTTATACGCAGTATTTT
TRBJ1-2	NA	TRBD1	TRBV7-9	CASSWDSYGYTF	TGTGCCAGCAGCTGGGACAGCTATGGCTACACCTTC
TRBJ2-2	NA	NA	TRBV4-3	CASSLAETGELFF	TGCGCCAGCAGCCTCGCGGAAACCGGGGAGCTGTTTTTT
TRBJ2-1	NA	NA	TRBV6-2/TRBV6-3	CASSKPLVEQFF	TGTGCCAGCAGTAAGCCCCTGGTTGAGCAGTTCTTC
TRBJ1-5	few	NA	TRBV2	CASSLTATVDYSNQPQHF	TGTGCCAGCAGCCTAACGGCGACAGTCGATTATAGCAATCAGCCCCAGCATTTT
TRBJ1-5	once	NA	TRBV11-2	CASSLGLNQPQHF	TGTGCCAGCAGCTTAGGTTTAAATCAGCCCCAGCATTTT
TRBJ2-1	NA	NA	TRBV11-2	CASSPGATGNEQFF	TGTGCCAGCAGCCCGGGCGCGACGGGGAATGAGCAGTTCTTC
TRBJ2-7	NA	TRBD1	TRBV9	CASSVVVRGEQYF	TGTGCCAGCAGCGTAGTAGTCAGGGGGGAGCAGTACTTC
TRBJ2-1	NA	NA	TRBV3-1/TRBV3-2	CASSQDSGVLYEQFF	TGTGCCAGCAGCCAAGACTCAGGGGTTCTTTATGAGCAGTTCTTC
TRBJ2-2	NA	NA	TRBV5-4	CASRQDRNTGELFF	TGTGCCAGCAGACAGGACAGAAACACCGGGGAGCTGTTTTTT
TRBJ1-1	NA	TRBD1	TRBV9	CASSPRQGSEAFF	TGTGCCAGCAGCCCACGACAGGGAAGTGAAGCTTTCTTT
TRBJ1-1	NA	NA	TRBV11-2	CASSLGGFGTEAFF	TGTGCCAGCAGCTTAGGAGGGTTTGGCACTGAAGCTTTCTTT
TRBJ2-2	NA	NA	TRBV28	CATNQPGRTGELFF	TGTGCCACCAACCAGCCAGGGAGGACCGGGGAGCTGTTTTTT
TRBJ1-4	once	NA	TRBV5-6	CASSLTGEKLFF	TGTGCCAGCAGCTTGACAGGGGAAAAACTGTTTTTT
TRBJ2-7	NA	NA	TRBV4-3	CASSSGLAYEQYF	TGCGCCAGCAGCTCAGGGTTAGCCTACGAGCAGTACTTC
TRBJ2-1	few	TRBD2	TRBV9	CASSVAGGPYNEQFF	TGTGCCAGCAGCGTAGCGGGAGGGCCCTACAATGAGCAGTTCTTC
TRBJ2-7	NA	TRBD1	TRBV28	CASSSPGQYYEQYF	TGTGCCAGCAGTTCGCCGGGACAGTACTACGAGCAGTACTTC
TRBJ2-7	NA	TRBD1	TRBV9	CASSYRGTGEEQYF	TGTGCCAGCAGCTACCGGGGGACAGGGGAAGAGCAGTACTTC
TRBJ1-3	NA	NA	TRBV11-2	CASRTGVSGNTIYF	TGTGCCAGCAGGACCGGGGTCTCTGGAAACACCATATATTTT
TRBJ2-1	NA	NA	TRBV4-1	CASSQDRGGIFDEQFF	TGCGCCAGCAGCCAAGATAGGGGCGGGATTTTCGATGAGCAGTTCTTC
TRBJ2-2	NA	NA	TRBV5-1	CASSLVGGANTGELFF	TGCGCCAGCAGCTTGGTCGGGGGTGCGAACACCGGGGAGCTGTTTTTT
TRBJ1-5	NA	NA	TRBV2	CASSSGHSSNQPQHF	TGTGCCAGCAGTTCCGGACACAGTAGCAATCAGCCCCAGCATTTT
TRBJ2-7	NA	NA	TRBV7-2	CASSLAGQAQRGQYF	TGTGCCAGCAGCTTAGCAGGGCAGGCGCAAAGGGGGCAGTACTTC
TRBJ2-2	NA	NA	TRBV7-2	CASSPPGVGFLGTGELFF	TGTGCCAGCAGCCCCCCGGGAGTTGGGTTTCTCGGCACCGGGGAGCTGTTTTTT
TRBJ1-1	once	TRBD1	TRBV7-2	CASSLRARGQEAFF	TGTGCCAGCAGCTTAAGGGCCAGGGGACAGGAAGCTTTCTTT
TRBJ1-4	NA	NA	TRBV28	CASSLDDREKLFF	TGTGCCAGCAGTTTGGACGACAGGGAAAAACTGTTTTTT